This T cell receptor (beta chain) was captured by sequencing in a study of T cell responses to AZD1222 COVID-19 vaccine (dated by TCRdb to about 2021). General notes on the study: A total of about 230 trial participants underwent TCR sequencing, of whom 207 received two doses of AZD1222 and about 26 received two doses of the MenACWY control vaccine. Enrollment into the trials was organized by age into subgroups of 18-55, 56-69 and 70-plus years, and those subgroups contained roughly 160, 29 and 62 TCR-sequenced participants, respectively. General study outcomes and caveats: The 56-69-year group was small, and its depth increase did not reach significance, likely because of low power. A significant rise in spike-specific TCR breadth and depth was observed after two AZD1222 doses relative to day 0 and relative to MenACWY recipients. The whole spike protein was spanned by vaccine-associated CD4 TCRs, and dominant responses were seen in regions 160-218 and 743-854. Because no day 14 peak-response samples were available, repertoires were characterized only after the peak T cell response. Participants were mostly white British and included more females than males, and it was suggested by the authors that clonal diversity may have been underestimated. Reportedly, close to half of the unique spike-specific TCRs recognized epitopes lying outside the regions that are mutated in the B.1.351 and B.1.1.7 variants. Conclusions about previously exposed vaccinees are limited, since just five or six AZD1222 recipients were seropositive for SARS-CoV-2 at baseline.

On this clone itself: Its cognate antigen has yet to be identified. Base qualities are missing; no much larger clone stands one base away.

The sample's time point label, in plain terms: about 28 days (+/-7) after the second vaccine dose. AZD1222 recipients whose second dose came at about 4 weeks and those whose second dose came at about 12 weeks were combined into one group, since spike-specific TCR depth and breadth did not differ between the two schedules. Samples from vaccinated people were obtained from the UK trials COV001 and COV002, which included a single-blind randomized controlled phase 2/3 trial of AZD1222 (ChAdOx1 nCoV-19) in healthy adults. For TCRbeta chain sequencing, PBMC samples from trial participants were taken at day 0 and at day 28 after the second dose. Relative to germline, V is 3 bases shorter and J is 5 bases shorter, with 11 bases between their ends. The CDR3 covers 14 residues, taking in both the cysteine and the phenylalanine. Just CDR3 DNA is preserved here, 42 bases in frame from base 1. Based on the germline V gene (reference sequence), the CDR1 and CDR2 sequences are SEHNR and FQNEAQ.

The CDR3 regions of human TCRbeta chains were subjected to immunosequencing. In the source study's methods: Repertoire TCRs were checked for matches against a reference library of SARS-CoV-2-specific TCRs that had been generated using the MIRA antigen-specificity platform. Breadth meant the fraction of unique TCRs that were SARS-CoV-2-associated, whereas depth meant the fraction of total T cells that were SARS-CoV-2-associated. Using the MIRA data, each spike-specific TCR was assigned both to the spike region to which the TCR was reactive and to a CD4 or CD8 class. Log10-transformed breadth and depth values were compared by one-way ANOVA with Sidak's multiple comparisons tests. TCRdb took this table from immuneACCESS and kept in-frame rearrangements with V and J called. Such tables lack part of the clones; where checked against another copy, unresolved V genes explain under half of the gap, and the rest is unexplained. The D gene and trimming were derived from the DNA, and the V and J assignments and clone size from that table. For this sample there are roughly 120,000 clones; about 93% appear just once. Jointly, the top ten make up 5% of the sample.

The receptor was isolated from an adult who received the AZD1222 COVID-19 vaccine. Sequences were derived from peripheral blood, sampled 28 days after the second AZD1222 dose. The V gene is TRBV7-9 and the J gene is TRBJ1-3; TRBD1 is a weak D gene call, 5 bases matching. The nucleotide sequence reads as follows: TGTGCCAGCAGCTTCGGCGGGGGTCGAAACACCATATATTTT. Its protein reads: CASSFGGGRNTIYF.